The subject of this entry is one T cell receptor beta chain. Its antigen has not been determined. Libraries were constructed by the immunoSEQ multiplex PCR assay. The multiplex PCR relied on a mix of 60 forward primers for TCR Vbeta segments and 13 reverse primers for TCR Jbeta segments. The CDR3 region of rearranged TCR beta genes was amplified from genomic DNA by a multiplex PCR assay. On the Illumina HiSeq System, the amplified TCR beta libraries were sequenced as 87-base-pair reads. The study's processing was this. Across the roughly 700 repertoires, a later analysis counted some 80 million unique TCR beta chains, 9.5 million to 12 million of which were shared by at least two donors. To remove PCR and sequencing errors, raw reads were error-corrected and collapsed into unique sequences using a nearest-neighbor algorithm that merged closely related sequences. CDR3 sequences were aligned to IMGT reference sequences to assign V, D and J gene segments. For a sequence to be retained, at least a six-nucleotide match to both a V gene segment and a J gene segment was required. A rearrangement was called productive if the CDR3 had no stop codons and remained in frame with V and J, and every other rearrangement was called non-productive. Following IMGT convention, CDR3 was defined as the stretch from the second conserved V-encoded cysteine up to the conserved J-encoded phenylalanine. In an earlier analysis of 550 to 650 of the donors, sequences lacking an unambiguous match to a single V gene segment were excluded. In an earlier analysis of approximately 500 of the donors, a V segment was called functional when productive rearrangements were above 56.7%, and segregating when the standard deviation between donors exceeded 5%. A statistical classification framework was built for diagnosing cytomegalovirus status from the catalog of TCR beta chain sequences. V and J gene assignment, in a later analysis, came from comparing TCR nucleotide sequences with IMGT/GENE-DB human TR gene sequences. The TCRdist pipeline was used in a later analysis to assign CDR3 sequences and most-parsimonious VDJ recombination scenarios. In a later analysis, each TCR beta chain was defined by its CDR3 amino acid sequence together with its V-gene family, and reads lacking a unique V-gene family were excluded. In a later analysis, 450 to 600 highly shared, low-generation-probability nucleotide sequences were removed to address suspected cross-contamination and a sequencing artifact. In a later analysis, a clonal expansion index for each public chain was calculated from normalized within-repertoire ranks of inferred template counts. In a later analysis, generation probabilities were computed using a VDJ recombination model fitted to out-of-frame rearrangements, and the results were checked against IGoR. In a later analysis, hypergeometric tests were used to score TCR-TCR, TCR-HLA and TCR-CMV co-occurrence, with a repertoire-size bias correction applied to TCR pairs. A later analysis estimated false discovery rates by permuting HLA or CMV assignments 20 times. In a later analysis, co-occurring TCRs were grouped with DBSCAN, and TCRdist sequence similarity was added when clustering was performed within HLA-allele-positive subsets. Co-occurrence clustering excluded repertoires with fewer than 30,000 or more than 120,000 public chains, plus five with anomalous nucleotide sharing. The immuneACCESS repertoire file appears here via TCRdb, limited to in-frame rearrangements. These files lack a portion of the clones; in checked studies, under half of the deficit traces to unresolved V genes, and the cause of the others is not known. V, J and clone size reflect that table, while D and trimming were determined from the DNA. This sample's table contains about 150,000 clones. The leading ten clones occupy 2% to 2.5% of the sample.

The cohort comprised around 700 healthy bone marrow donors. At the time of sampling, every cohort member was nominally healthy, though immune exposures that went unrecorded were likely present. The donor was CMV seronegative and belonged to the group of under 400 seronegative cohort members. Every donor gave a peripheral blood sample, and the peripheral blood mononuclear cells from that sample were used for TCR beta sequencing. The Qiagen DNeasy Blood Extraction Kit was used to extract genomic DNA from the blood cell samples. The junction carries 24 bases between V and J, which are trimmed by 4 bases and 8 bases respectively. According to the germline V gene, CDR1 reads SGHRS and CDR2 reads YFSETQ. Taken from cysteine to phenylalanine, the CDR3 has 16 residues. The CDR3 DNA has 48 bases and is translated from base 1. This sample stems from a study of cytomegalovirus exposure and HLA in healthy donors (dated by TCRdb to about 2017). About the study as a whole: An earlier analysis of roughly 500 of the donors reported about 260 Gb of sequence data and 117 million unique TCR beta sequences obtained from about 179 million T cells. About 310 gigabases of sequencing data and 70 million to 85 million unique TCR sequences were included in an early release covering over 600 HLA-typed donors. Of the approximately 400 genotyped donors, roughly 85% fell in the genetic ancestry cluster associated with self-reported Caucasian donors. The aim of the study was to test whether cataloging public T cell receptors could identify signatures of past pathogen exposure. Using immunosequencing, the study profiled T cell repertoires from around 680 subjects and related those repertoires to cytomegalovirus serostatus. Along with the approximately 700-subject first cohort, a separate validation cohort of approximately 110 different subjects was used. To predict cytomegalovirus infection status, the study combined high-throughput TCR immunosequencing, statistical association of individual TCRs with disease status, and machine learning. A later analysis re-examined previously published TCR beta repertoires from 610 or so donors and added high-resolution HLA genotyping to investigate patterns of TCR occurrence. The later analysis used no new phenotypic data to find candidate immune exposures, relying instead on TCR beta sequences and their occurrence across donors. An earlier analysis of some 500 of the donors applied high-throughput TCR beta sequencing to assess whether each TCR beta V gene segment acted as functional or pseudogenic. Donor age, sex, ethnicity and CMV serostatus were compiled together with the repertoire data. Genome-wide SNP genotypes for about 55% of the roughly 670 donors were used in a later genetic analysis, which treated that subset as a discovery cohort. All discovery cohort repertoires had been generated using a single sequencing platform. HLA typing included class I and class II loci at four-digit resolution. Typing coverage differed by locus: A, B, C, DRB1 and DQB1 were typed in about 629-640 donors, DQA1 in about 550, DPA1 in over 600, and DPB1 in roughly 450. Four to six DR-DQ haplotypes were handled as single units for association and clustering, since linkage in the cohort was strong. Among roughly 400 genotyped donors of the cohort, an average of roughly 240,000 unique TCR beta nucleotide sequences were sequenced per donor, roughly 20% of them non-productive. What the research found in general, with its limitations: A later genetic analysis reported fewer N-insertions in productive TCRs among donors in an Asian-associated ancestry cluster than the approximately 670-donor mean. In an earlier analysis of more than 450 of the donors, most TCR beta V segments were observed in productive rearrangements about 87% or about 30% of the time, broadly matching IMGT annotations. Some IMGT-functional V segments, including TRBV6-2 and TRBV6-3, could not be distinguished by the 87-base-pair reads and were therefore excluded. CMV serostatus was the only immune exposure information available for the cohort. In this cohort, only TCR beta chains were sequenced, and detectable features were limited by the absence of alpha or paired-chain data. A total of 150 to 200 TCR beta chains were listed by the study as associated with cytomegalovirus. Because counts were too low, 15 to 20 rarely observed V segments, including chromosome 9 orphons, were excluded from the earlier analysis of several hundred of the donors. While some public TCRs were present in many individuals, most TCR sequences turned up only very rarely across donors. When HLA alleles, especially DR and DQ, strongly co-occurred, attributing TCR associations to individual alleles was difficult. In a later analysis, HLA-associated TCR beta chains showed more clonal expansion and lower generation probabilities than non-associated chains that were equally common. The authors suggested that the approach could potentially be extended to other disease states and immunological phenotypes. A further reported finding was that TCR beta sequences accurately predicted the HLA-A and HLA-B alleles for most subjects in the first cohort. A group of highly shared sequence variants was considered likely to be a technical artifact of the sequencing pipeline. The classifier was reported to diagnose cytomegalovirus status with high specificity and sensitivity in both the original cohort and the validation cohort. Sequencing depth was assumed to be roughly uniform across donors in the presence/absence analyses, though that assumption may not hold. Linkage disequilibrium might explain the correlated functional status among segregating V segments, but an unknown experimental factor could not be excluded. In vitro tests confirmed that a few of the cytomegalovirus-associated TCR beta chains recognize cytomegalovirus antigens. In a later analysis, TCR association rates were found to vary across HLA loci, with the most associated TCRs seen for DRB1 alleles and the fewest for HLA-C alleles. Because HLA typing was unavailable for some donors at each locus, only the typed subset was used in association tests. According to a later analysis, parvovirus B19, influenza, CMV and Epstein-Barr virus appeared linked to several top co-occurrence clusters. V-gene and J-gene trimming of TCR beta chains was associated with a missense DCLRE1C variant in a later genetic analysis, and the association was replicated in an independent cohort. Most CMV-associated TCR beta chains appeared to be HLA-restricted in a later analysis, and the HLA associations seemed to be driven largely by CMV exposure. A later analysis associated about 18,000 TCR beta sequences with specific HLA alleles at a false discovery rate of 0.05.

The sequence links TRBV5-1 to TRBJ1-2, and possibly TRBD1, on 5 matching bases. Sequencing input: PBMCs. The clonotype comes from a man aged 25-45 years in good health and CMV-seronegative. The CDR3 has the sequence CASSITGSGQVRGYTF. In nucleotide form, the sequence is TGCGCCAGCAGCATAACAGGTTCTGGTCAAGTGCGGGGCTACACCTTC.